The clone carrying this T cell receptor beta chain was seen a few times. Trimming shortened V by 4 bases and J by 4 bases, and 13 bases separated the two germline ends. Germline CDR1 is SGHTA and CDR2 is FQGNSA. This CDR3 comprises 14 residues. The sample belongs to a study of blood T cell repertoires in COVID-19. Sequencing used immunoSEQ multiplex PCR; TCRdb keeps in-frame clones, though not all of them. Of 150,000 to 180,000 clones listed, approximately 86% are singletons. The specimen was peripheral blood. The rearrangement links TRBV7-2 to TRBJ1-1; D may be TRBD1 (5 bases). This clonotype originated in a man aged 60-69 years with COVID-19, enrolled during active disease. The DNA of the CDR3 is TGTGCCAGCAGCTCTCAGGGTGTTAGCACTGAAGCTTTCTTT. It translates to CASSSQGVSTEAFF.